This T cell receptor beta chain is from a study of cytomegalovirus exposure and HLA in healthy donors (dated by TCRdb to the late 2010s). Broadly, across the study: The 500 to 700 repertoires of the first cohort and the 110 or so validation repertoires were produced on the same platform, according to a later analysis. High-throughput TCR immunosequencing, statistical association of individual TCRs with disease status, and machine learning were combined to predict cytomegalovirus infection status. The aim of the study was to test whether cataloging public T cell receptors could identify signatures of past pathogen exposure. In addition to the first cohort of 666 subjects, a separate validation cohort of some 120 different subjects was used. What the research found in general, with its limitations: The study listed 164 TCR beta chains as associated with cytomegalovirus. Across donors, most TCR sequences were observed very rarely, whereas some public TCRs were present in many individuals. A few of the identified cytomegalovirus-associated TCR beta chains were confirmed in vitro to be specific for cytomegalovirus antigens. Cytomegalovirus status was reported to be diagnosed by the classifier with high specificity and sensitivity in both the original and validation cohorts. In a later analysis, TCRs clustered in the first cohort were found to also tend to co-occur in the approximately 120 validation repertoires, with roughly 93% of cluster scores above 0. The authors suggested that the approach could potentially be generalized to other disease states and immunological phenotypes. The validation cohort had no HLA typing available for a later analysis, so co-occurrence within that cohort was assessed over all 110 or so repertoires.

The donors were included in the validation cohort of 120 subjects, a group kept apart from the approximately 700-subject first cohort. Library generation was performed with the immunoSEQ multiplex PCR assay. In the original analysis: A statistical classification framework was built for diagnosing cytomegalovirus status from the catalog of TCR beta chain sequences. Held by TCRdb, this immuneACCESS table contains in-frame sequences only and omits some clones. Under half of the omission traces to an unresolved V gene where checked; the cause of the rest is unknown. The V and J calls and clone size come from that table; D and trimming were worked out from the DNA. Here the sample has 120,000 or so clones; around 90% occur a single time. The ten largest make up about 2.1% of the sample. This clone has just a few counts. The target of this receptor is not known. No base quality information exists; no much larger clone differs at one position.

Cut back by 1 base and 8 bases, the V and J ends lie 17 bases apart. The CDR3 goes from the cysteine to the phenylalanine over 15 residues. Only the CDR3 DNA is retained, 45 bases long and in frame from the first base. In the germline V gene, CDR1 corresponds to MDHEN and CDR2 to SYDVKM. This sequence was found in a woman under 30 in good health and CMV-seronegative. The sequence joins TRBV28 to TRBJ1-2, with TRBD1 tentatively as D gene (5 bases match). Sequenced: PBMCs. The CDR3 here reads CASSLSSAGMRGYTF. The DNA is as follows: TGTGCCAGCAGTTTATCTTCGGCAGGGATGAGGGGCTACACCTTC.